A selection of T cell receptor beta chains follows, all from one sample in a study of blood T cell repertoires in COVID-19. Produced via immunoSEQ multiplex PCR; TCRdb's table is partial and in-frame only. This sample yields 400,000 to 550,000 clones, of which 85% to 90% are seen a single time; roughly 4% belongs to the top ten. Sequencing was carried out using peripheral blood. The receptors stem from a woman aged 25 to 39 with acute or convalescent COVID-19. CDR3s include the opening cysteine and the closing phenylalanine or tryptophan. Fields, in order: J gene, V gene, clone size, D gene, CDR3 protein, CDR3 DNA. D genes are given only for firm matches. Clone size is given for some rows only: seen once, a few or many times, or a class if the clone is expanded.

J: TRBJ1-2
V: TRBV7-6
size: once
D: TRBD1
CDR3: CASSSRDRFPYGYTF
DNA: TGTGCCAGCAGCTCCCGGGACAGGTTCCCCTATGGCTACACCTTC

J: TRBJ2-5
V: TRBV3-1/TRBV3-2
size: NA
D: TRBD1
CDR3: CASSQKGQGRQETQYF
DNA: TGTGCCAGCAGCCAAAAAGGACAGGGCCGCCAAGAGACCCAGTACTTC

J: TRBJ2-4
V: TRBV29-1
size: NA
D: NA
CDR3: CSADAGADIQYF
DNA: TGCAGCGCGGACGCGGGGGCGGACATTCAGTACTTC

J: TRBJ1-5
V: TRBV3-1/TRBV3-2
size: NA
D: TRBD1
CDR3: CASSQDRVSQPQHF
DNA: TGTGCCAGCAGCCAGGACAGGGTAAGCCAGCCCCAGCATTTT

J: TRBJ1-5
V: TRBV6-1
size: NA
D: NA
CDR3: CASSEPGSPQPQHF
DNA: TGTGCCAGCAGTGAACCAGGCAGCCCTCAGCCCCAGCATTTT

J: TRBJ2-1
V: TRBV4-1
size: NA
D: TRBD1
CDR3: CASSQDRGTGSYNEQFF
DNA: TGCGCCAGCAGCCAAGATCGGGGGACAGGATCCTACAATGAGCAGTTCTTC

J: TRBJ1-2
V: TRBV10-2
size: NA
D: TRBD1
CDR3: CASSRDRDSGYGYTF
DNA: TGCGCCAGCAGCCGGGACAGGGATTCTGGCTATGGCTACACCTTC

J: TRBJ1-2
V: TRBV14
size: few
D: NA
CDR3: CASSQGARLGGYTF
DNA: TGTGCCAGCAGCCAAGGAGCCAGGCTGGGTGGCTACACCTTC

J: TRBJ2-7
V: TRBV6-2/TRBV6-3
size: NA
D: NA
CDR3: CASSPHTNSYEQYF
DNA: TGTGCCAGCAGTCCCCACACCAACTCCTACGAGCAGTACTTC

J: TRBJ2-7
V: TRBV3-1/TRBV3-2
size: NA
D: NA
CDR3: CASSQGRIQGEQYF
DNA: TGTGCCAGCAGCCAAGGCCGAATACAGGGAGAGCAGTACTTC

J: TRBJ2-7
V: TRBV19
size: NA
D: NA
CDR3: CASGTFYEQYF
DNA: TGTGCCAGCGGGACATTCTACGAGCAGTACTTC

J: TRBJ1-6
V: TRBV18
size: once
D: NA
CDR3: CASSPRTDNSPLHF
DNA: TGTGCCAGCTCACCCCGGACAGATAATTCACCCCTCCACTTT

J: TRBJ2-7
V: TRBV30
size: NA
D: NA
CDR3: CAWNFGGYEQYF
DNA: TGTGCCTGGAACTTCGGGGGCTACGAGCAGTACTTC

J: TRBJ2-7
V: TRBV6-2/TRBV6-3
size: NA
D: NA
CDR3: CASSSRGRGAHEQYF
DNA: TGTGCCAGCAGTTCTAGGGGCAGGGGGGCCCACGAGCAGTACTTC

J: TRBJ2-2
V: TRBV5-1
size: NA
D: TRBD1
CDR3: CASSIGTGNTGELFF
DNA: TGCGCCAGCAGCATAGGGACAGGGAACACCGGGGAGCTGTTTTTT

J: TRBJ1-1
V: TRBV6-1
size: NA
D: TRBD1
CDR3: CASSDIRDRGNTEAFF
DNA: TGTGCCAGCAGTGATATTCGTGACAGGGGGAACACTGAAGCTTTCTTT

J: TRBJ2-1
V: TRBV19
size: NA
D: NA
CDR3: CASSIGVKPAGLEQFF
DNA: TGTGCCAGTAGTATTGGTGTTAAACCCGCCGGGTTAGAGCAGTTCTTC

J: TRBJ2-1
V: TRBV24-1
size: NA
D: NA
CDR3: CATSPSSYNEQFF
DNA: TGTGCCACCAGTCCGAGCTCCTACAATGAGCAGTTCTTC

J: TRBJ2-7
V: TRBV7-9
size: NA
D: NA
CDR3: CASSRETEPSYEQYF
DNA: TGTGCCAGCAGCCGCGAAACTGAACCTTCCTACGAGCAGTACTTC

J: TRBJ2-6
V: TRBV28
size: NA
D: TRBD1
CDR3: CASSPGGANGANVLTF
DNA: TGTGCCAGCAGCCCAGGGGGCGCGAATGGGGCCAACGTCCTGACTTTC

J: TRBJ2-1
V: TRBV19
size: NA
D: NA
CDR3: CASSTPPGTSSYNEQFF
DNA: TGTGCCAGTAGCACCCCCCCAGGGACAAGCTCCTACAATGAGCAGTTCTTC

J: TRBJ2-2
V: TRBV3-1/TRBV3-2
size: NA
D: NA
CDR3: CASSQQGPGELFF
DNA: TGTGCCAGCAGCCAACAGGGGCCCGGGGAGCTGTTTTTT

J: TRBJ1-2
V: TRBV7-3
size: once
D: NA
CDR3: CASSLNPGAAIEGYTF
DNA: TGTGCCAGCAGCTTAAACCCAGGGGCAGCTATCGAGGGCTACACCTTC

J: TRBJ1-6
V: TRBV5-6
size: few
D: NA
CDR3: CASSYGIKGDSPLHF
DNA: TGTGCCAGCAGCTATGGCATCAAGGGAGATTCACCCCTCCACTTT

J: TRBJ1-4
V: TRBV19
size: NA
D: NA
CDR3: CASSSGRVNEKLFF
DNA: TGTGCCAGTAGTAGCGGGCGGGTTAATGAAAAACTGTTTTTT

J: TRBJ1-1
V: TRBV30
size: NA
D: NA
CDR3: CAWSGQDLEAFF
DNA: TGTGCCTGGAGTGGACAGGACCTTGAAGCTTTCTTT

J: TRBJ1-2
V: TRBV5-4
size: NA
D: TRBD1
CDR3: CASSQESGTGLYGYTF
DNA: TGTGCCAGCAGCCAAGAATCAGGGACAGGATTATATGGCTACACCTTC

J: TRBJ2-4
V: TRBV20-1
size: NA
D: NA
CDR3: CSARDSYIQYF
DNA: TGCAGTGCTAGAGATTCTTACATTCAGTACTTC

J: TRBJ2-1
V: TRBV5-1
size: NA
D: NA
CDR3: CASSLVRGNNEQFF
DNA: TGCGCCAGCAGCTTGGTGCGGGGAAACAATGAGCAGTTCTTC

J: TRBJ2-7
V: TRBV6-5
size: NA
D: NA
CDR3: CAAGRLHEQYF
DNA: TGTGCCGCGGGGCGGCTCCACGAGCAGTACTTC

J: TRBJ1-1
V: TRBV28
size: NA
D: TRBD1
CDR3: CASRDFRGRTEAFF
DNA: TGTGCCAGCAGGGACTTCAGGGGGCGGACTGAAGCTTTCTTT

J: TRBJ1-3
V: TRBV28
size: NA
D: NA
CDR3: CASSLWTQAGNTIYF
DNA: TGTGCCAGCAGTTTATGGACCCAGGCTGGAAACACCATATATTTT

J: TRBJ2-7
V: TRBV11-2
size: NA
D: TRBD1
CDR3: CASSVGQGVEQYF
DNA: TGTGCCAGCAGCGTAGGACAGGGGGTCGAGCAGTACTTC

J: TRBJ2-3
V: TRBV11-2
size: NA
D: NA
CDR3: CASSPRTSTDTQYF
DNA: TGTGCCAGCAGCCCCCGGACTAGCACAGATACGCAGTATTTT

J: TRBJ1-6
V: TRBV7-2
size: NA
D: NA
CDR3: CASSFTGSPLHF
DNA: TGTGCCAGCAGCTTTACAGGGTCACCCCTCCACTTT

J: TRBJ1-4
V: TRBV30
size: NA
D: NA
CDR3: CAWSLGGDEKLFF
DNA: TGTGCCTGGAGTTTGGGCGGGGATGAAAAACTGTTTTTT

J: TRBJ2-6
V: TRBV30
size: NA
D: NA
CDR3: CAWSAWRAGANVLTF
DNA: TGTGCCTGGAGTGCTTGGAGGGCTGGGGCCAACGTCCTGACTTTC

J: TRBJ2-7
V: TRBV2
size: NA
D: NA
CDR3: CASRTEGAGEQYF
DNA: TGTGCCAGCAGAACGGAGGGGGCTGGAGAGCAGTACTTC

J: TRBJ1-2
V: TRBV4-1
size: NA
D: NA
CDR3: CASSPLLERGYTF
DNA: TGCGCCAGCAGCCCCCTTCTGGAGAGGGGCTACACCTTC

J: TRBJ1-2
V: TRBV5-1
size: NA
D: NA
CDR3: CASSPGEGGYTF
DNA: TGCGCCAGCAGCCCTGGGGAGGGTGGCTACACCTTC

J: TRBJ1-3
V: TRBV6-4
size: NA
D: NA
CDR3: CASTGQGQGNTIYF
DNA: TGTGCCAGCACCGGACAAGGCCAGGGAAACACCATATATTTT

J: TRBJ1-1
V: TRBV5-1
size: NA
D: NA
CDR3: CASSLVGAGVTEAFF
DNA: TGCGCCAGCAGCTTGGTGGGGGCTGGGGTCACTGAAGCTTTCTTT

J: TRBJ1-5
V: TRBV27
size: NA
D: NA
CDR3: CASSPQGSNQPQHF
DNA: TGTGCCAGCAGTCCCCAGGGGAGCAATCAGCCCCAGCATTTT

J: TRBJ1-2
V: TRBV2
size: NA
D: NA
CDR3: CASSGEGVGGYTF
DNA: TGTGCCAGCAGTGGAGAGGGGGTAGGAGGCTACACCTTC

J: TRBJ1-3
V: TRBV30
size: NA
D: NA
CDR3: CAWSPSGTKAGNTIYF
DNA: TGTGCCTGGAGTCCATCCGGGACTAAAGCGGGAAACACCATATATTTT

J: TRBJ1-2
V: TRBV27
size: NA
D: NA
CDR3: CASSTRSANYGYTF
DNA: TGTGCCAGCAGTACCAGGTCAGCTAACTATGGCTACACCTTC

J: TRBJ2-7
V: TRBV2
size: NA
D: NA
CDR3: CASSAGGAGYEQYF
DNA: TGTGCCAGCAGTGCTGGGGGCGCCGGCTACGAGCAGTACTTC

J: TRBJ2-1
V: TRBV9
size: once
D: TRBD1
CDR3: CASSAEDRGVDNEQFF
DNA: TGTGCCAGCAGCGCGGAAGACAGGGGGGTGGACAATGAGCAGTTCTTC